These 31 T cell receptor beta chains were all obtained from the same sample, sequenced in a study of tumor-infiltrating lymphocytes in oesophageal squamous cell carcinoma. TCRdb independently ran MiXCR on the PCR reads; one entry per CDR3 protein. In the table there are 15,000 to 20,000 distinct CDR3 sequences, 40% to 55% of which are singletons. Sequencing was performed on blood. The receptors were sampled from a female donor with esophageal squamous cell carcinoma.

As to this clonotype: An end of the junction differs from the germline gene, which may be a read error. The genes are TRBV20-1 and TRBJ2-7; TRBD2 matches at 7 bases. This CDR3 comprises 15 residues. Germline V gene sequence: CDR1 DFQATT, CDR2 SNEGSKA (reference sequence). CDR3 DNA sequence: TGCAGTGCTAGAGATCAACGGGGGAGGGATTCACCCCTCCACTTC. This sequence encodes CSARDQRGRDSPLHF.

This clonotype has at least ten counts. The junction and the germline gene differ at one end; a read error may be behind it. The chain employs TRBV7-2 and TRBJ2-1; D is possibly TRBD1 (6 bases). The CDR3 spans 14 residues. CDR1 is SGHTA and CDR2 is FQGNSA in the germline V gene. This chain's CDR3 is CASSSDSYNSPLHF. DNA of the CDR3: TGTGCCAGCAGCTCGGACAGTTATAATTCACCCCTCCACTTC.

This clonotype was seen many times. The chain carries TRBV7-2 and TRBJ2-5, with 7 bases identical to TRBD2. V shed 5 bases, J shed 11 bases, and the junction held 17 bases outside the gene matches. Per germline, CDR1 SGHTA and CDR2 FQGNSA. This CDR3 region has 15 residues. Written as DNA, the CDR3 is TGTGCCAGCAGCAGCGGACTAGTTGGGTACAATGAGCAGTACTTC. As protein: CASSSGLVGYNEQYF.

V usage is TRBV7-6 and J usage is TRBJ2-4; D not resolved. The V end lost 2 bases, the J end lost 5 bases, and 16 bases lay between the germline ends. Germline-derived CDR1 and CDR2 are SGHVS and FNYEAQ. This CDR3 has 16 amino acids. DNA of the CDR3: TGTGCCAGCAGCTTATTTCCGTCAGTAGGCGAAAACATTCAGTACTTC. Amino acid sequence: CASSLFPSVGENIQYF.

The sample holds many counts of this clonotype. This chain links TRBV7-9 with TRBJ1-2; no firm D call. V gave up 5 bases and J gave up 0 bases, with 13 bases separating them. This CDR3 comprises 15 residues. Germline loops: CDR1 SEHNR, CDR2 FQNEAQ (reference sequence). The CDR3 DNA reads as TGTGCCAGCAGCCCACCCGGGTCCACTAACTATGGCTACACCTTC. Its translation: CASSPPGSTNYGYTF.

The gene calls are TRBV24-1 and TRBJ2-4; a weak D match, TRBD2 (6 bases). The J call may be faulty, since TRBJ2-1 better matches the DNA end. Germline assignment: CDR1 KGHDR and CDR2 SFDVKD. The CDR3 runs 15 residues. In nucleotides, the CDR3 is TGTGCCACCAGTGAAAGGCGGGATCACTACAATGAGCAGTTCTTC. It codes for CATSERRDHYNEQFF.

DNA for the CDR3: TGTGCCAGCAGCTTATTGGAGACTAAGACCCAGTACTTC. It encodes CASSLLETKTQYF. The V gene is TRBV7-8, the J gene TRBJ2-5; a weak D match, TRBD2 (5 bases). Germline CDR1 and CDR2: SGHVS and FQNEAQ. The length of the CDR3 is 13 residues. The V gene lost 2 bases and the J gene lost 6 bases, with 10 bases spanning the gap.

The chain combines TRBV7-2 with TRBJ2-1; 7 nucleotides align to TRBD2. The CDR3 length is 16 residues. Germline CDR1 is SGHTA and CDR2 is FQGNSA. After removal of 0 bases from V and 3 bases from J, the junction contained 5 bases not matched to a gene. The CDR3 region has the DNA TGTGCCAGCAGCTTAGCTGGCGGGAGCGGCTACAATGAGCAGTTCTTC. This codes for CASSLAGGSGYNEQFF.

This clonotype showed up many times. This chain links TRBV6-6 with TRBJ1-2; tentatively, D is TRBD1 (6 bases). Germline CDR1 and CDR2: MNHNY and SVGAGI (reference sequence). Trimming removed 0 bases from V and 3 bases from J, with 8 bases in between. The CDR3 has 14 amino acids. CDR3 DNA: TGTGCCAGCAGTTACTCGAGGGGGGACTATGGCTACACCTTC. The encoded protein is CASSYSRGDYGYTF.

V is TRBV12-3 or TRBV12-4 and J is TRBJ2-3; the D is unclear. The J call may be wrong; the DNA end is better matched by TRBJ1-1. This CDR3 is built from 15 residues. The CDR3 region is CASTLRIGKMTEAFF. DNA of the CDR3: TGTGCCAGCACTCTACGAATCGGGAAAATGACTGAAGCTTTCTTT.

The chain couples TRBV7-2 to TRBJ2-3; a possible D gene is TRBD2 (5 bases). The tail of the sequence fits TRBJ2-7 better, so the J call may be wrong. This CDR3 has 11 amino acids. Germline CDR1 SGHTA, CDR2 FQGNSA. Here the CDR3 reads CASSLDLEQYF. The CDR3 DNA sequence: TGTGCCAGCAGCTTGGACTTAGAGCAGTACTTC.

This chain links TRBV4-1 with TRBJ2-3, with 10 bases matching TRBD2. The J call may be wrong; the DNA end is better matched by TRBJ2-1. CDR3 length: 14 residues. From germline, CDR1 is MGHRA and CDR2 YSYEKL. CDR3 sequence reads: CASSKASGSYEQFF. The CDR3, as DNA: TGCGCCAGCTCGAAGGCTAGCGGGAGCTACGAGCAGTTCTTC.

CDR3 coding DNA: TGCAGCGCTACGACATACTCTAATGAAAAACTGTTTTTT. This codes for CSATTYSNEKLFF. This chain links TRBV29-1 with TRBJ1-4; D not resolved. Germline V gene sequence: CDR1 SQVTM, CDR2 ANQGSEA. This CDR3 spans 13 amino acids. V lost 7 bases and J 3 bases, leaving 12 bases between the germline ends.

The gene calls are TRBV7-2 and TRBJ2-1, with 7 bases that match TRBD1. The CDR3 length is 14 residues. V lost 5 bases and J lost 10; bases outside the gene matches: 11. The V gene's germline CDR1 is SGHTA and CDR2 FQGNSA. CDR3 in amino acids: CASSRDRISDEQFF. The DNA for the CDR3 is TGTGCCAGCAGCCGGGACAGAATTTCCGACGAGCAGTTCTTC.

CDR3 in DNA: TGTGCCAGCAGCCACCCGACGGGGCAGTCAACTAATGAAAAACTGTTTTTT. It yields the protein CASSHPTGQSTNEKLFF. V usage is TRBV3-1 and J usage is TRBJ1-4, with D possibly TRBD1 on 5 matching bases. The CDR3 contains 17 residues. The V end lost 3 bases, the J end lost 0 bases, and 14 bases lay between the germline ends. Per the germline V gene, CDR1 is LGHDT and CDR2 is YNNKEL (reference sequence).

The rearrangement uses TRBV7-2 and TRBJ2-4, with D possibly TRBD2 on 6 matching bases. The end of the DNA fits TRBJ2-7 better, so the J call may be wrong. Germline V gives CDR1 SGHTA, CDR2 FQGNSA. CDR3 size: 13 residues. In DNA, the CDR3 is TGTGCCAGCAGCTCCGGGCTAGCGTACGAGCAGTACTTC. Translating it yields CASSSGLAYEQYF.

The V gene is TRBV7-3, the J gene TRBJ1-6, with 8 bases lining up with TRBD1. The germline V gene encodes CDR1 SGHTA and CDR2 FQGTGA. CDR3 length: 15 residues. J lost 9 bases, V lost 4 bases, and 8 bases had no gene match. Here the CDR3 reads CASSSRGLGSSPLHF. CDR3 nucleotides: TGTGCCAGCAGCTCCAGGGGGCTCGGGAGTTCACCCCTCCACTTT.

The chain has TRBV7-2 and TRBJ2-3; 15 bases are a match to TRBD2. The J call may be incorrect, as the DNA end agrees better with TRBJ2-1. CDR1 and CDR2 (germline): SGHTA, FQGNSA. The CDR3 spans 15 residues. The CDR3 here is CASSLSGTSGGEQFF. CDR3 in DNA: TGTGCCAGCAGCTTATCCGGGACTAGCGGGGGGGAGCAGTTCTTC.

This clonotype has just a few counts. J is TRBJ2-5 and V is TRBV9; D may be TRBD1 (6 bases). The CDR3 has 15 residues. V was pared by 0 bases and J by 5 bases, with 14 bases between. In germline, CDR1 is SGDLS, CDR2 YYNGEE. The CDR3 coding sequence is TGTGCCAGCAGCGTAGCGGCAGGGGTGGGGGAGACCCAGTACTTC. It yields the protein CASSVAAGVGETQYF.

Only a few counts were recorded for this clonotype. The chain carries TRBV4-1 and TRBJ2-5, with 8 bases identical to TRBD1. The J call may be mistaken, given a closer DNA end match to TRBJ2-7. The germline CDR1 and CDR2 sequences are MGHRA and YSYEKL. This CDR3 is built from 15 residues. Here the CDR3 DNA reads TGCGCCAGCAGCCGATACCGGGACAGGTCATACGAGCAGTACTTC. This codes for CASSRYRDRSYEQYF.

This chain links TRBV11-3 with TRBJ2-7; 9 bases fit TRBD1. Judging by the DNA end, TRBJ2-5 fits better; the J call may be wrong. Germline values: CDR1 SGHNT, CDR2 YENEEA. This CDR3 is 16 amino acids long. Here the CDR3 DNA reads TGTGCCAGCAGCTTAGCCTTCGGGACAGGGATGGAGACCCAGTACTTC. Translating gives CASSLAFGTGMETQYF.

This clonotype rates as medium-sized. This chain links TRBV7-9 with TRBJ2-5; TRBD1 agrees at 9 bases. The CDR3 is 17 amino acids. Germline assignment: CDR1 SEHNR and CDR2 FQNEAQ (reference sequence). V shed 0 bases, J shed 1 base, and the junction held 6 bases outside the gene matches. The CDR3 loop is CASSLAPGTGIQETQYF. Here the CDR3 DNA reads TGTGCCAGCAGCTTAGCGCCCGGGACAGGGATCCAAGAGACCCAGTACTTC.

The table lists this clonotype with many counts. A read error may explain this, as a much larger clone is one base away. The chain couples TRBV6-2 or TRBV6-3 to TRBJ2-7; D remains ambiguous. Germline values: CDR1 MNHEY, CDR2 SVGEGT. Trimming removed 9 bases at V and 7 bases at J, with 13 bases between. The CDR3 contains 11 residues. The CDR3 DNA sequence: TGTGCCAGTCGAAAGGGCAATGAGCAGTACTTC. This encodes CASRKGNEQYF.

In its sample, this clonotype was seen a few times. This chain joins TRBV7-6 and TRBJ2-7; TRBD2 agrees at 14 bases. The CDR3 sequence is 16 residues long. V was clipped by 5 bases and J by 7 bases; unmatched bases: 10. The germline CDR1 and CDR2 sequences are SGHVS and FNYEAQ. This chain's CDR3 is CASSPRTSGRNVEQYF. Here the CDR3 DNA reads TGTGCCAGCAGCCCGCGGACTAGCGGGAGGAATGTTGAGCAGTACTTC.

Many counts were recorded for this clonotype. The rearrangement links TRBV11-2 to TRBJ1-2, with a possible D match to TRBD1 (5 bases). V lost 6 bases, J lost 4 bases, and 15 bases lay in between. The CDR3 loop spans 14 amino acids. Per germline, CDR1 SGHAT and CDR2 FQNNGV. CDR3 loop: CASSADSGLYGYTF. The CDR3 DNA is TGTGCCAGCAGTGCCGACAGCGGACTCTATGGCTACACCTTC.

Ten or more counts support this clonotype. The V call is TRBV4-3, the J call TRBJ1-2; no clear D. V was pared by 0 bases and J by 0 bases, with 8 bases between. The CDR3 totals 15 residues. Germline V gene data show CDR1 as LGHNA and CDR2 as YSLEER. CDR3 sequence: CASSQDYSTNYGYTF. The DNA of the CDR3 is TGCGCCAGCAGCCAAGATTATAGCACTAACTATGGCTACACCTTC.

This chain connects TRBV5-1 to TRBJ1-1; the D is unclear. The V end was cut by 0 bases, the J end by 1 base, with 13 bases between. Germline V gives CDR1 SGHRS, CDR2 YFSETQ. The CDR3 has 16 amino acids. CDR3 protein: CASSLAPLSGNTEAFF. The DNA for the CDR3 is TGCGCCAGCAGCTTGGCCCCTTTATCGGGGAACACTGAAGCTTTCTTT.

The J gene is TRBJ2-7, the V gene TRBV7-2, with D hard to call. Deletions cut 5 bases from V and 3 bases from J, with 11 bases between. In germline, CDR1 is SGHTA, CDR2 FQGNSA. CDR3 length: 13 residues. CDR3 residues: CASSPRARYEQYF. Written as DNA, the CDR3 is TGTGCCAGCAGCCCCCGGGCGCGCTACGAGCAGTACTTC.

In its sample, this clonotype was seen a few times. A read error is likely, as this CDR3 ends without the conserved phenylalanine or tryptophan. No DNA is shown, since the ends of the CDR3 on it are uncertain; the CDR3 is the one TCRdb lists. The chain has TRBV28 and TRBJ2-1; the table calls TRBD2, which could not be checked here. Germline CDR1 reads MDHEN; CDR2 reads SYDVKM. The CDR3 totals 16 residues, both ends included. CDR3 residues: CASSFGRVNYGYTFGS.

The chain carries TRBV7-9 and TRBJ2-1; D unresolved. The end of the DNA is better explained by TRBJ2-5, so the J call may be wrong. The CDR3 loop spans 12 amino acids. Germline-derived CDR1 and CDR2 are SEHNR and FQNEAQ (reference sequence). CDR3 amino acids: CASSPSSETQYF. The DNA of the CDR3 is TGTGCCAGCAGCCCCAGTTCAGAGACCCAGTACTTC.

The count of this clonotype is one. Possible read error: a much larger clone is one base away. The CDR3 DNA is TGTGCCAGCAGTGAAGATGCCAACGGTATTAGCTACACCTTC. It is translated as CASSEDANGISYTF. The rearrangement links TRBV2 to TRBJ1-2, with D hard to call. V dropped 1 base and J dropped 9 bases, with 15 bases sitting between them. Germline V CDR1 and CDR2: SNHLY, FYNNEI. This CDR3 is built from 14 residues.